These T cell receptor beta chains were read from a single sample in a study of cytomegalovirus exposure and HLA in healthy donors. Measured with immunoSEQ multiplex PCR; TCRdb has only the in-frame clones, and not every one. The table includes 150,000 to 200,000 clones, more than 70% detected once. Sequences were obtained from PBMCs. These receptors all come from a male donor in good health and CMV-seronegative. CDR3s include the opening cysteine and the closing phenylalanine or tryptophan. The D gene is left open where the match is weak. The size of a clone is reported for some rows only, either as once, few or many, or as a class for expanded clones.

J gene,D gene,V gene,clone size,CDR3 protein,CDR3 DNA
TRBJ2-1,TRBD2,TRBV9,NA,CASSDPRVGLAGGPYIDEQFF,TGTGCCAGCAGCGACCCGCGCGTGGGACTAGCGGGAGGGCCCTACATCGATGAGCAGTTCTTC
TRBJ1-1,TRBD1,TRBV2,NA,CASSEVTGKNTEAFF,TGTGCCAGCAGTGAAGTGACAGGGAAGAACACTGAAGCTTTCTTT
TRBJ2-1,NA,TRBV5-1,few,CASSFITGEGNEQFF,TGCGCCAGCAGCTTCATCACGGGAGAGGGCAATGAGCAGTTCTTC
TRBJ2-7,TRBD1,TRBV27,NA,CASSLDRGDTYEQYF,TGTGCCAGCAGTTTAGACAGGGGAGACACCTACGAGCAGTACTTC
TRBJ2-3,TRBD1,TRBV27,NA,CASSLKGALTDTQYF,TGTGCCAGCAGTTTAAAGGGGGCCCTAACAGATACGCAGTATTTT
TRBJ2-7,NA,TRBV18,NA,CASSPQTGLSSYEQYF,TGTGCCAGCTCACCACAGACAGGCCTTTCCTCCTACGAGCAGTACTTC
TRBJ2-3,NA,TRBV11-2,few,CASSLTRELSTDTQYF,TGTGCCAGCAGCTTAACCCGGGAACTGAGCACAGATACGCAGTATTTT
TRBJ2-7,NA,TRBV10-3,NA,CAISEIGRQDYEQYF,TGTGCCATCAGTGAGATTGGTCGGCAGGACTACGAGCAGTACTTC
TRBJ1-5,NA,TRBV6-6,NA,CASRPHAGTNNQPQHF,TGTGCCAGCAGACCCCATGCCGGGACAAATAATCAGCCCCAGCATTTT
TRBJ1-5,NA,TRBV6-1,NA,CASSEERRGNQPQHF,TGTGCCAGCAGTGAAGAGAGGAGAGGCAATCAGCCCCAGCATTTT
TRBJ1-6,TRBD1,TRBV7-2,NA,CASSFPTGANSPLHF,TGTGCCAGCAGCTTCCCGACAGGGGCGAATTCACCCCTCCACTTT
TRBJ1-1,NA,TRBV21-1,NA,CASSKGGSGGNTEAFF,TGTGCCAGCAGTAAAGGGGGTTCAGGGGGGAACACTGAAGCTTTCTTT
TRBJ2-1,NA,TRBV18,NA,CASSPSFGGNEQFF,TGTGCCAGCTCACCCTCCTTCGGGGGCAATGAGCAGTTCTTC
TRBJ1-5,NA,TRBV6-1,NA,CASTFGAGNQPQHF,TGTGCCAGCACCTTTGGGGCAGGCAATCAGCCCCAGCATTTT
TRBJ1-6,NA,TRBV7-9,once,CASSFQLNSPLHF,TGTGCCAGCAGCTTTCAGTTGAATTCACCCCTCCACTTT
TRBJ1-2,NA,TRBV7-9,few,CASSLGLKGTAGGYTF,TGTGCCAGCAGCTTAGGCTTAAAGGGGACTGCGGGGGGCTACACCTTC
TRBJ2-7,NA,TRBV7-2,NA,CASRPRRSYEQYF,TGTGCCAGCAGGCCTAGGAGATCCTACGAGCAGTACTTC
TRBJ2-6,NA,TRBV18,few,CASSPAAQSGANVLTF,TGTGCCAGCTCACCCGCGGCCCAATCTGGGGCCAACGTCCTGACTTTC
TRBJ2-5,NA,TRBV5-1,once,CVSSLEGQGSGETQYF,TGCGTCAGCAGCTTGGAAGGTCAGGGTAGCGGAGAGACCCAGTACTTC
TRBJ2-5,TRBD1,TRBV27,NA,CASSLSGTGRGKTQYF,TGTGCCAGCAGTTTATCCGGGACAGGGAGGGGAAAGACCCAGTACTTC
TRBJ1-3,TRBD1,TRBV7-8,few,CASSRDFDREENTIYF,TGTGCCAGCAGCCGCGACTTCGACAGGGAAGAAAACACCATATATTTT
TRBJ2-1,NA,TRBV19,NA,CATLGISYNEQFF,TGTGCCACCCTCGGGATCTCCTACAATGAGCAGTTCTTC
TRBJ1-2,TRBD1,TRBV11-2,NA,CASSPARQGSGGYTF,TGTGCCAGCAGCCCAGCCAGACAGGGCTCCGGCGGCTACACCTTC
TRBJ2-5,TRBD2,TRBV29-1,few,CSVKRGEETQYF,TGCAGCGTTAAGCGGGGGGAGGAGACCCAGTACTTC
TRBJ1-2,NA,TRBV27,NA,CASSLSSDRRINTF,TGTGCCAGCAGTTTATCGAGTGACAGGAGGATAAACACCTTC
TRBJ2-7,NA,TRBV4-1,once,CASSQGTFSSYEQYF,TGCGCCAGCAGCCAGGGGACTTTTAGCTCCTACGAGCAGTACTTC
TRBJ1-1,NA,TRBV5-1,NA,CASSERVGNTEAFF,TGCGCCAGCAGCGAGAGGGTGGGGAACACTGAAGCTTTCTTT
TRBJ2-2,TRBD1,TRBV5-4,NA,CASNGAGGNTGELFF,TGTGCCAGCAATGGGGCAGGGGGTAACACCGGGGAGCTGTTTTTT
TRBJ1-3,NA,TRBV6-6,NA,CASTGIPSGNTIYF,TGTGCCAGCACCGGGATCCCCTCTGGAAACACCATATATTTT
TRBJ1-4,TRBD1,TRBV7-9,once,CASSSHRGGDNEKLFF,TGTGCCAGCAGCTCGCACAGGGGGGGGGATAATGAAAAACTGTTTTTT
TRBJ1-1,NA,TRBV12-5,once,CASGQGRGIAEAFF,TGTGCTAGTGGACAAGGACGGGGTATAGCTGAAGCTTTCTTT
TRBJ1-1,NA,TRBV15,NA,CATSRDFNRKTEAFF,TGTGCCACCAGCAGAGATTTCAACAGGAAAACTGAAGCTTTCTTT
TRBJ2-1,TRBD1,TRBV4-3,NA,CASSQDSRQGHNEQFF,TGCGCCAGCAGCCAAGATTCGAGACAGGGCCACAATGAGCAGTTCTTC
TRBJ2-4,NA,TRBV2,NA,CASSERATRAKNIQYF,TGTGCCAGCAGTGAACGAGCCACCCGAGCCAAAAACATTCAGTACTTC
TRBJ2-3,TRBD2,TRBV7-2,NA,CASSVGTSVTRDTQYF,TGTGCCAGCAGTGTAGGGACTAGCGTTACCAGAGATACGCAGTATTTT
TRBJ1-2,NA,TRBV10-3,NA,CAISAQTGQAIGYTF,TGTGCCATCAGTGCCCAAACAGGGCAGGCGATCGGCTACACCTTC
TRBJ2-5,NA,TRBV5-5,NA,CASSSGWGQETQYF,TGTGCCAGCAGCTCCGGATGGGGGCAGGAGACCCAGTACTTC
TRBJ2-1,TRBD1,TRBV18,NA,CASSLMGQGLSYNEQFF,TGTGCCAGCTCCCTGATGGGACAGGGCCTCTCCTACAATGAGCAGTTCTTC
TRBJ2-7,NA,TRBV19,NA,CASSPQRNSYEQYF,TGTGCCAGTAGTCCCCAGCGGAACTCCTACGAGCAGTACTTC